This paragraph covers one TCR beta chain sequence. Its target is unknown. This sample stems from a study of T cell responses to AZD1222 COVID-19 vaccine. Study-level results: Repertoire sampling was restricted to post-peak T cell response timepoints. Nearly half of unique spike-specific TCRs reportedly avoided B.1.351 and B.1.1.7 mutated regions. Vaccine-associated CD4 TCRs spanned spike, dominant at 160-218 and 743-854.

V gave up 5 bases and J gave up 2 bases; unmatched junction bases: 5. Per the germline V gene, CDR1 is LNHDA and CDR2 is SQIVND (reference sequence). CDR3 length equals 14 residues. Some clones are missing from TCRdb's copy, which holds only in-frame ones; the method was immunoSEQ multiplex PCR. Here the sample spans 110,000 to 150,000 clones, approximately 90% being singletons. Pooling covered second doses at about 4 or about 12 weeks. The sample was peripheral blood, taken 28 days after the second AZD1222 dose. This sequence joins TRBV19 and TRBJ1-2, with 7 bases matching TRBD1. The clonotype was recovered from an adult who received the AZD1222 COVID-19 vaccine. The DNA of the CDR3 is TGTGCCAGTAGTTACAAGGGGGCCAACTATGGCTACACCTTC. Amino acids: CASSYKGANYGYTF.